Each of the 28 T cell receptor beta chains below was sequenced from the same sample in a study of molecular identifiers for immune sequencing clone quantification (dated by TCRdb to the late 2010s). The library was made by PCR. The sequencing machine was an Illumina HiSeq 4000. TCRdb trimmed the raw reads at Q25, called clones with MiXCR and kept productive beta chains. When rows share a CDR3 protein, they turn into one entry using the most common DNA and genes. The sample contains tens of thousands of distinct CDR3 sequences, 15% to 20% of them found a single time. The ten largest clones capture more than 1.3% of the sample. Sequenced: naive CD8+ T cells from blood, with Jurkat cell RNA spiked in. The cell subset or site label, as the study defines it: FACS-sorted CD8+CD4-CCR7+CD45RA+ naive T cells. Receptor source: a human donor in good health. Some libraries in this study had Jurkat cell RNA spiked in.

This clonotype was recorded at least ten times. V gene TRBV10-3 combines with J gene TRBJ1-1; 9 positions agree with TRBD1. Per the germline V gene, CDR1 is ENHRY and CDR2 is SYGVKD. There are 15 residues in the CDR3. V shed 3 bases, J shed 3 bases, and the junction held 5 bases outside the gene matches. DNA for the CDR3: TGTGCCATCAGTGACACGACAGGGGGTTACACTGAAGCTTTCTTT. Translating gives CAISDTTGGYTEAFF.

On this clonotype itself: This clone may be a read error of a much larger clone one base away. The rearrangement joins TRBV5-8 to TRBJ2-7; 7 nucleotides line up with TRBD1. Germline-derived CDR1 and CDR2 are SGHTS and YDEGEE. The CDR3 is 12 amino acids. The CDR3 nucleotides read TGTGCCGGCAGACAGGGCAGCTACGAGCAGTACTTC. Encoded protein: CAGRQGSYEQYF.

This clonotype was detected a few times. A much larger clone lies a single base off, so this may be a read error. The J gene is TRBJ2-7, the V gene TRBV20-1; 8 positions agree with TRBD2. The CDR3 consists of 15 residues. CDR1 and CDR2 from the germline V gene are DFQATT and SNEGSKA (reference sequence). The CDR3 nucleotides are TGCTGTGCTAGAGATGAGGTAGCGGGGTCCCACGAGCAGTACTTC. This codes for CCARDEVAGSHEQYF.

The chain uses TRBV6-5 and TRBJ1-1, with 8 bases matching TRBD1. The germline V gene has CDR1 MNHEY and CDR2 SVGAGI. Trimming at V came to 4 bases and at J to 1 base, leaving 5 bases not matched to a gene. The CDR3 is 15 residues long. The CDR3 DNA reads TGTGCCAGCAGTTCCGGACAGGGCTGGAACACTGAAGCTTTCTTT. Translating it yields CASSSGQGWNTEAFF.

This clonotype has more than one count but fewer than ten. V gene TRBV7-6 combines with J gene TRBJ1-1, with D possibly TRBD1 on 5 matching bases. The ends were cut back, 2 bases at V and 1 base at J, with 29 bases in the middle. The length of the CDR3 is 21 residues. The germline V gene encodes CDR1 SGHVS and CDR2 FNYEAQ. DNA of the CDR3: TGTGCCAGCAGCTTATTTACTAGACAAACAGGATCCTACCCCGGGAACACTGAAGCTTTCTTT. It yields the protein CASSLFTRQTGSYPGNTEAFF.

In its sample, this clonotype was seen a few times. A much larger clone lies a single base off, so this may be a read error. The V gene is TRBV7-2, the J gene TRBJ1-6, with 8 bases aligning to TRBD1. The germline V gene encodes CDR1 SGHTA and CDR2 FQGNSA. The junction had 7 bases not matched to a gene; V was cut back by 4 bases and J by 8 bases. This CDR3 is 15 amino acids long. The DNA for the CDR3 is TGTGCCAGCAGCTGTGGACAGGGAGCTTATTCACCCCTCCACTTT. Translating it yields CASSCGQGAYSPLHF.

The table lists this clonotype with many counts. The chain links TRBV6-5 to TRBJ1-5, with D tentatively TRBD1 (5 bases). In germline, CDR1 is MNHEY, CDR2 SVGAGI. This CDR3 spans 14 amino acids. V was shortened by 6 bases and J by 7 bases, with 16 bases between the two germline ends. The CDR3: CASSPGGGGQPQHF. The CDR3 coding sequence is TGTGCCAGCAGCCCCGGGGGGGGAGGGCAGCCCCAGCATTTT.

Ten or more counts support this clonotype. The chain combines TRBV2 with TRBJ1-1; D call uncertain. The germline gives CDR1 SNHLY, CDR2 FYNNEI. The CDR3 length is 12 residues. Trimming took 7 bases from V and 7 from J, leaving 13 bases between them. DNA for the CDR3: TGTGCCAGCATTTGGGAACAACTTGAAGCTTTCTTT. Protein sequence: CASIWEQLEAFF.

The rearrangement uses TRBV5-1 and TRBJ1-1; D is unresolved. Germline CDR1 is SGHRS and CDR2 is YFSETQ. Trimming removed 2 bases at V and 3 bases at J, with 17 bases between. The CDR3 is made up of 16 amino acids. CDR3 sequence (DNA): TGCGCCAGCAGCTTTACGACCGACACCCGGGACACTGAAGCTTTCTTT. It translates to CASSFTTDTRDTEAFF.

J is TRBJ2-7 and V is TRBV27, with 9 bases identical to TRBD1. Trimming at V came to 4 bases and at J to 5 bases, leaving 6 bases not matched to a gene. CDR1 and CDR2 (germline): MNHEY, SMNVEV (reference sequence). The length of the CDR3 is 14 residues. The DNA for the CDR3 is TGTGCCAGCAGTTACCAGGGACAGGGAAACGAGCAGTACTTC. This gives the protein CASSYQGQGNEQYF.

On this clonotype: This may come from a read error, since a much larger clone is one base off. The chain employs TRBV27 and TRBJ2-7; tentatively, D is TRBD2 (5 bases). The CDR3 has 15 residues. Per the germline V gene, CDR1 is MNHEY and CDR2 is SMNVEV (reference sequence). The V end lost 3 bases, the J end lost 6 bases, and 18 bases lay between the germline ends. The chain's CDR3 is CASSLIGVVGCEQYF. The CDR3 DNA sequence: TGTGCCAGCAGTTTGATCGGGGTAGTGGGCTGCGAGCAGTACTTC.

As to this clonotype: Given the absence of the conserved phenylalanine or tryptophan at the CDR3 end, a read error is likely. The gene calls are TRBV24-1 and TRBJ1-2; D not resolved. Germline loops: CDR1 KGHDR, CDR2 SFDVKD. V shed 3 bases and J shed 0 bases, with 10 bases lying between them. The CDR3 contains 15 residues. The CDR3 is CATSDIDGANYGYTS. Here the CDR3 DNA reads TGTGCCACCAGTGATATCGACGGAGCTAACTATGGCTACACCTCC.

J is TRBJ2-1 and V is TRBV4-2; 11 nucleotides align to TRBD2. CDR3 length equals 17 residues. Looked up from germline, CDR1 is LGHNA and CDR2 is YNFKEQ. J was trimmed by 4 bases and V by 4 bases; bases with no gene match: 9. For the CDR3, the DNA is TGTGCCAGCAGCCCAACACTAGCGGGAGTAGGTTACAATGAGCAGTTCTTC. Encoded protein: CASSPTLAGVGYNEQFF.

This clonotype has a count of ten or more. This chain links TRBV7-6 with TRBJ2-7; D may be TRBD1 (6 bases). V gave up 5 bases and J gave up 7 bases, with 15 bases separating them. Looked up from germline, CDR1 is SGHVS and CDR2 is FNYEAQ. The CDR3 runs to 13 residues. The CDR3 sequence: CASSQLERGEQYF. The CDR3, as DNA: TGTGCCAGCAGCCAATTAGAAAGGGGGGAGCAGTACTTC. Supplemented by reference TRBV7-6 and TRBJ2-7, the full variable domain reads GAGVSQSPRYKVTKRGQDVALRCDPISGHVSLYWYRQALGQGPEFLTYFNYEAQQDKSGLPNDRFSAERPEGSISTLTIQRTEQRDSAMYRCASSQLERGEQYFGPGTRLTVT.

This chain links TRBV5-6 with TRBJ1-5; D unresolved. Trimming pared 0 bases from V and 6 bases from J, leaving 10 bases between. The CDR3 contains 14 residues. The germline gives CDR1 SGHDT, CDR2 YYEEEE. CDR3 bases: TGTGCCAGCAGCTTGGCCTCGGGGTTTCAGCCCCAGCATTTT. It encodes CASSLASGFQPQHF.

This chain connects TRBV6-2 or TRBV6-3 to TRBJ2-1, with a tentative D call TRBD1 (5 bases). The CDR3 contains 14 residues. With 6 bases removed from V and 6 bases from J, the gap between germline ends came to 15 bases. The V gene's germline CDR1 is MNHEY and CDR2 SVGEGT. The chain's CDR3 is CASRKPWGFNEQFF. Here the CDR3 DNA reads TGTGCCAGCAGAAAGCCATGGGGCTTCAATGAGCAGTTCTTC.

This clonotype has just a few counts. V is TRBV7-9 and J is TRBJ1-1; D might be TRBD1 (5 bases). This CDR3 has 17 amino acids. The germline V and J ends were trimmed by 2 bases and 1 base, with 17 bases remaining between them. Germline CDR1 and CDR2: SEHNR and FQNEAQ (reference sequence). In DNA form, the CDR3 reads TGTGCCAGCAGCTTATCAGGGTCTGGGGTTAGGAACACTGAAGCTTTCTTT. Translating gives CASSLSGSGVRNTEAFF.

On this clonotype: It may be a read error: a sequence one base away is much more abundant. V usage is TRBV7-2 and J usage is TRBJ2-6; D is ambiguous. Between the trimmed V and J ends, which lost 5 bases and 2 bases, there was a span of 4 bases. Per germline, CDR1 SGHTA and CDR2 FQGNSA. The CDR3 extends over 13 amino acids. The CDR3 DNA reads as TGTGCCAGCAGCAGCCCTGGGGCCAACGTCCTGACTTTC. Protein product: CASSSPGANVLTF.

This clonotype has more than one count but fewer than ten. The CDR3 is CASTSIAGGPNEQFF. Here the CDR3 DNA reads TGTGCCAGCACCTCTATAGCGGGAGGGCCCAATGAGCAGTTCTTC. This chain joins TRBV12-3 or TRBV12-4 and TRBJ2-1; 11 bases map to TRBD2. CDR3 size: 15 residues. The V gene end was trimmed by 7 bases and the J gene end by 6 bases; junction bases not matched to a gene: 8.

Of note for this clonotype: This may come from a read error, since a much larger clone is one base off. Because the CDR3 is missing its conserved closing phenylalanine or tryptophan, this is likely a read error. V gene TRBV5-3 combines with J gene TRBJ2-3; TRBD2 is a possible D gene (6 bases). TRBV5-3 is designated an ORF whose function remains uncertain. The V and J ends lost 1 base and 1 base respectively, with 13 bases between them. The CDR3 has 16 amino acids. The CDR3 region is CARSLWAGRGTDTQYS. The CDR3 coding sequence is TGTGCCAGAAGCTTGTGGGCGGGACGTGGCACAGATACGCAGTATTCT.

Remarks on this clonotype: At one of its ends the junction is not consistent with the germline gene, which may arise from a read error. This chain joins TRBV5-3 and TRBJ2-2; the D gene is possibly TRBD2 (5 bases). TRBV5-3 is labeled an ORF, and its function is uncertain. CDR3 size: 16 residues. The CDR3 coding sequence is TGTGCCAGCAGAACGAGACCGAGAGGGAACGCCGGGGAGCTGTTTTTT. Protein sequence: CASRTRPRGNAGELFF.

This clonotype was found a few times. A read error is possible here, since a much larger clone lies one base away. This chain uses TRBV4-3 with TRBJ2-7; weak D call: TRBD2 (7 bases). Looked up from germline, CDR1 is LGHNA and CDR2 is YSLEER. The CDR3 is 16 residues long. The CDR3 coding sequence is TGCGCCAGCAGCCCAGGGGTGGGAGGGCTGGAGAACGAGCAGCACTTC. Its translation is CASSPGVGGLENEQHF.

CDR3: CASSSPLGAGNEQFF. The CDR3 DNA is TGTGCCAGCAGTTCACCCTTGGGGGCTGGTAATGAGCAGTTCTTC. V usage is TRBV11-2 and J usage is TRBJ2-1; maybe TRBD1 (6 bases). Per germline, CDR1 SGHAT and CDR2 FQNNGV. The CDR3 covers 15 residues. The V end was cut by 6 bases, the J end by 7 bases, with 19 bases between.

This clonotype has just a few counts. CDR3 amino acids: CASSQGSPEAFF. The CDR3 DNA follows: TGTGCCAGCAGCCAAGGATCTCCGGAAGCTTTCTTT. The rearrangement links TRBV12-3 or TRBV12-4 to TRBJ1-1; D remains unclear. The V end was cut by 6 bases, the J end by 8 bases, with 13 bases between. This CDR3 is 12 amino acids long.

Details on this clonotype: Given a much more abundant clone one base away, this may be a read error. V and J are TRBV7-9 and TRBJ2-1; D is uncertain. V lost 5 bases, J lost 12 bases, and 11 bases lay in between. Looked up from germline, CDR1 is SEHNR and CDR2 is FQNEAQ (reference sequence). This CDR3 is 11 amino acids long. The CDR3 DNA is TGTGCCAGCAGCCCGATGGATGGGCAGTTCTTC. Protein product: CASSPMDGQFF.

This clonotype came up many times. V gene TRBV29-1 combines with J gene TRBJ2-7, with TRBD2 identical over 14 bases. The CDR3 length is 16 residues. The V gene's germline CDR1 is SQVTM and CDR2 ANQGSEA. Trimming cost V 2 bases and J 3 bases; bases outside gene matches: 6. The CDR3 region is CSVEPGLAGEVYEQYF. The CDR3 nucleotides read TGCAGCGTTGAACCGGGACTAGCGGGAGAGGTCTACGAGCAGTACTTC.

The chain is built from TRBV7-6 and TRBJ1-1, with TRBD1 as a possible D gene (6 bases). CDR3 size: 16 residues. Trimming removed 5 bases at V and 1 base at J, with 17 bases between. CDR1 is SGHVS, CDR2 FNYEAQ, per germline. The CDR3 here is CASSNGPGGGNTEAFF. CDR3 sequence (DNA): TGTGCCAGCAGCAACGGTCCGGGGGGCGGGAACACTGAAGCTTTCTTT.

On this clonotype: A read error is possible here, since a much larger clone lies one base away. The genes are TRBV28 and TRBJ1-1; D possibly corresponds to TRBD1 (6 bases). Germline assignment: CDR1 MDHEN and CDR2 SYDVKM. This CDR3 contains 14 residues. The CDR3 DNA follows: TGTGCCAGCAGCCCCGGGAGGGGGTACACTGGAGCTTTCTTT. This translates into CASSPGRGYTGAFF.